Only one count was recorded for the clone carrying this T cell receptor (beta chain). The data originate from a study of shared clonotypes between healthy human individuals. As for the study in general: CD8 memory received one plate per donor, CD8 naive two, CD4 memory three and CD4 naive three.

Trimming pared 5 bases from V and 3 bases from J, leaving 11 bases between. The germline CDR1 and CDR2 sequences are MNHEY and SMNVEV (reference sequence). The CDR3 totals 14 residues. It was across several immunoSEQ plates that each subset's genomic DNA was evenly split. Method: immunoSEQ multiplex PCR; TCRdb's copy keeps in-frame clones and lacks some. The sample records fewer than 850,000 clones, 90% being singletons. The TCR sequence derives from a man aged 18 to 35 in good health. Some clones in this sample may be carry-over from other donors' samples. The source material was memory CD8+ T cells from PBMCs. Subset denoted: CD45RO+ cells pooled with CCR7-negative TemRA cells. The chain joins TRBV27 to TRBJ1-5; weak D call: TRBD1 (5 bases). This CDR3 reads CASSPGGTNQPQHF. The DNA for the CDR3 is TGTGCCAGCAGTCCCGGGGGGACCAATCAGCCCCAGCATTTT.